The 23 T cell receptor beta chains listed next were all sequenced from one sample in a study of identical twins. TCRdb called the 5' RACE reads again in MiXCR, with one record for every CDR3 protein. Among about 660,000 distinct CDR3 sequences listed, over 8.5% were seen once. This sample was shared with a second study, whose subject was yellow fever vaccine responses in identical twins.

The sequenced material came from PBMCs. The receptors here all came from a woman aged 18 to 35 in good health.

The chain carries TRBV24-1 and TRBJ2-5; 8 bases align to TRBD2. The CDR3 is made up of 14 amino acids. Germline CDR1 is KGHDR and CDR2 is SFDVKD. V was pared by 4 bases and J by 7 bases, with 7 bases of the junction left unmatched. This CDR3 is CATSETAGALTQYF. CDR3 bases: TGTGCCACCAGTGAAACAGCGGGGGCTTTGACCCAGTACTTC.

The chain recombines TRBV7-2 with TRBJ1-1; tentative D call: TRBD1 (5 bases). Trimming took off 1 base at V and 5 bases at J, with 14 bases between the two ends. CDR3 length: 15 residues. Germline CDR1 SGHTA, CDR2 FQGNSA. The CDR3 region is CASSLVRVGATEAFF. The CDR3, as DNA: TGTGCCAGCAGCTTAGTCAGGGTAGGCGCAACTGAAGCTTTCTTT.

This clonotype has just a few counts. The chain carries TRBV15 and TRBJ2-7; tentatively, D is TRBD2 (5 bases). Germline V gene data show CDR1 as LNHNV and CDR2 as YYDKDF (reference sequence). The length of the CDR3 is 12 residues. Trimming took 8 bases from V and 0 from J, leaving 8 bases between them. In DNA, the CDR3 is TGTGCCACCGGACTGACCTCCTACGAGCAGTACTTC. Translating it yields CATGLTSYEQYF.

This clonotype was observed at least ten times. CDR3: CSVYTGQATKLDTQYF. The CDR3 DNA follows: TGCAGCGTTTATACCGGACAGGCTACCAAGCTTGATACGCAGTATTTT. V is TRBV29-1 and J is TRBJ2-3; 7 positions agree with TRBD1. The germline V gene encodes CDR1 SQVTM and CDR2 ANQGSEA. V lost 5 bases to trimming and J lost 6 bases; unmatched junction nucleotides: 17. The CDR3 sequence is 16 residues long.

The chain is built from TRBV7-1 and TRBJ2-1; 12 bases fit TRBD2. TRBV7-1 is an ORF; its function is uncertain. This CDR3 is built from 22 residues. J lost 3 bases, V lost 3 bases, and 21 bases had no gene match. The CDR3 protein is CASSSQFGPTSGRDKVYNEQFF. CDR3 in DNA: TGTGCCAGCAGCTCCCAGTTTGGGCCGACTAGCGGGAGAGATAAGGTCTACAATGAGCAGTTCTTC.

The chain employs TRBV6-4 and TRBJ2-3; D may be TRBD2 (7 bases). Germline V gene sequence: CDR1 MRHNA, CDR2 SNTAGT. The CDR3 runs 16 residues. Deletions cut 0 bases from V and 4 bases from J, with 14 bases between. CDR3 protein: CASSDSKSGGADTQYF. CDR3 nucleotides: TGTGCCAGCAGTGACTCGAAGTCGGGGGGCGCAGATACGCAGTATTTT.

This clonotype was picked up a small number of times. The gene calls are TRBV5-6 and TRBJ2-4; 11 bases agree with TRBD1. Germline CDR1 is SGHDT and CDR2 is YYEEEE. The CDR3 consists of 19 residues. V dropped 0 bases and J dropped 0; count of bases not matched to a gene: 8. CDR3 protein: CASSLAWDRGFLAKNIQYF. CDR3 in DNA: TGTGCCAGCAGCTTGGCCTGGGACAGGGGGTTCCTAGCCAAAAACATTCAGTACTTC.

This clonotype has a count of ten or more. CDR3 in amino acids: CASSQEDRRDEKLFF. CDR3 bases: TGCGCCAGCAGCCAAGAAGACAGGAGGGATGAAAAACTGTTTTTT. The V and J genes are TRBV4-1 and TRBJ1-4; D is perhaps TRBD1 (6 bases). Trimming removed 0 bases from V and 6 bases from J, with 11 bases in between. Germline assignment: CDR1 MGHRA and CDR2 YSYEKL. The CDR3 contains 15 residues.

This clonotype has only a few counts. The chain combines TRBV6-1 with TRBJ1-2; D uncertain. Trimming shortened V by 5 bases and J by 2 bases, and 15 bases separated the two germline ends. Germline assignment: CDR1 MNHNS and CDR2 SASEGT. The CDR3 contains 15 residues. The CDR3 here is CASSPALVTNYGYTF. Written as DNA, the CDR3 is TGTGCCAGCAGTCCGGCCTTGGTTACCAACTATGGCTACACCTTC.

This clonotype has only a few counts. This chain links TRBV7-9 with TRBJ2-1; D may be TRBD2 (5 bases). Between the trimmed V and J ends, which lost 2 bases and 6 bases, there was a span of 11 bases. Germline V CDR1 and CDR2: SEHNR, FQNEAQ (reference sequence). The CDR3 consists of 14 residues. The DNA for the CDR3 is TGTGCCAGCAGCTTAAGGGCGGGCACCAATGAGCAGTTCTTC. Its translation is CASSLRAGTNEQFF. The full variable domain, rest sourced from reference TRBV7-9 and TRBJ2-1, is DTGVSQNPRHKITKRGQNVTFRCDPISEHNRLYWYRQTLGQGPEFLTYFQNEAQLEKSRLLSDRFSAERPKGSFSTLEIQRTEQGDSAMYLCASSLRAGTNEQFFGPGTRLTVL.

The J gene is TRBJ2-1, the V gene TRBV12-3 or TRBV12-4, with D tentatively TRBD1 (6 bases). The CDR3 sequence is 12 residues long. V was pared by 6 bases and J by 13 bases, with 16 bases between. CDR3 bases: TGTGCCAGCAGCCCCGGACAGATTGATCAGTTCTTC. This gives the protein CASSPGQIDQFF.

The chain uses TRBV18 and TRBJ2-7, with D perhaps matching TRBD2 (5 bases). The V end was cut by 4 bases, the J end by 2 bases, with 21 bases between. Germline loops: CDR1 KGHSH, CDR2 LQKENI. CDR3 length equals 17 residues. In DNA, the CDR3 is TGTGCCAGCTCACGTTACGCCGGGATAGGGCATACCTACGAGCAGTACTTC. It is translated as CASSRYAGIGHTYEQYF.

The chain carries TRBV28 and TRBJ2-4, with D possibly being TRBD1 or TRBD2 (5 bases each). This CDR3 has 15 amino acids. V dropped 2 bases and J dropped 6 bases, with 14 bases sitting between them. Germline loops: CDR1 MDHEN, CDR2 SYDVKM. The CDR3 here is CASSLGTLTRNIQYF. The CDR3 coding sequence is TGTGCCAGCAGTTTAGGGACCCTGACAAGAAACATTCAGTACTTC.

This clonotype came up a few times. The CDR3 loop is CASSKRDGQETQYF. CDR3 nucleotide sequence: TGTGCCAGTAGTAAGAGGGACGGACAAGAGACCCAGTACTTC. The chain couples TRBV19 to TRBJ2-5; possibly TRBD1 or TRBD2 for D (5 bases each). V was clipped by 4 bases and J by 2 bases, with 11 bases between them. The CDR3 extends over 14 amino acids. Germline V gene data show CDR1 as LNHDA and CDR2 as SQIVND (reference sequence).

This clonotype was seen repeatedly, ten times or more. This chain links TRBV7-9 with TRBJ2-1; 7 nucleotides agree with TRBD2. In germline, CDR1 is SEHNR, CDR2 FQNEAQ (reference sequence). Trimming removed 3 bases from V and 4 bases from J; junction bases left unmatched: 9. The CDR3 has 16 amino acids. CDR3 protein: CASSLVQGGAYNEQFF. The DNA for the CDR3 is TGTGCCAGCAGCTTGGTGCAGGGAGGGGCTTACAATGAGCAGTTCTTC. Combining the CDR3 with reference TRBV7-9 and TRBJ2-1 gives the whole variable domain DTGVSQNPRHKITKRGQNVTFRCDPISEHNRLYWYRQTLGQGPEFLTYFQNEAQLEKSRLLSDRFSAERPKGSFSTLEIQRTEQGDSAMYLCASSLVQGGAYNEQFFGPGTRLTVL.

This clonotype has ten or more counts. The V call is TRBV10-3, the J call TRBJ2-7; no definite D call. Between the trimmed V and J ends, which lost 4 bases and 7 bases, there was a span of 14 bases. The length of the CDR3 is 13 residues. Germline values: CDR1 ENHRY, CDR2 SYGVKD. CDR3 nucleotides: TGTGCCATCAGTGGTAAAGACACCGGGGAGCAGTACTTC. Translated, it gives CAISGKDTGEQYF.

The rearrangement joins TRBV18 to TRBJ1-5, with no clear D. V lost 4 bases and J lost 5, with 15 bases in between. Per germline, CDR1 KGHSH and CDR2 LQKENI. CDR3 length equals 15 residues. The CDR3 region is CASSQDKLRDQPQHF. CDR3 in DNA: TGTGCCAGCTCACAAGATAAATTGAGGGATCAGCCCCAGCATTTT.

The V call is TRBV6-1, the J call TRBJ2-1; D remains ambiguous. Looked up from germline, CDR1 is MNHNS and CDR2 is SASEGT. Trimming took off 5 bases at V and 4 bases at J, with 9 bases between the two ends. The CDR3 is 13 amino acids. This chain's CDR3 is CASSKTEYNEQFF. In DNA, the CDR3 is TGTGCCAGCAGTAAGACGGAATACAATGAGCAGTTCTTC.

This chain links TRBV3-1 with TRBJ2-7; D may match TRBD1 or TRBD2 (5 bases each). V shed 4 bases and J shed 7 bases, with 17 bases lying between them. In germline, CDR1 is LGHDT, CDR2 YNNKEL (reference sequence). The CDR3 extends over 14 amino acids. In DNA form, the CDR3 reads TGTGCCAGCAGCCCACGGGGCAGGGCAGATGAGCAGTACTTC. Amino acids: CASSPRGRADEQYF.

There are a few counts of this clonotype. The chain is built from TRBV2 and TRBJ2-7; 8 bases match TRBD1. This CDR3 region has 14 residues. The V segment lost 7 bases and the J segment 2 bases; nucleotides outside the gene matches: 7. Germline V CDR1 and CDR2: SNHLY, FYNNEI. The chain's CDR3 is CASNFGQGPYEQYF. CDR3 DNA: TGTGCCAGCAACTTCGGACAGGGACCCTACGAGCAGTACTTC.

This clonotype was counted a few times. The gene calls are TRBV20-1 and TRBJ2-7; D gene unclear. The germline CDR1 and CDR2 sequences are DFQATT and SNEGSKA (reference sequence). V lost 1 base to trimming and J lost 6 bases, with 13 bases between them. The CDR3 has 13 residues. The CDR3 loop reads CSARGLETREQYF. CDR3 bases: TGCAGTGCTAGAGGCCTAGAAACGCGCGAGCAGTACTTC.

This clonotype has ten or more counts. The rearrangement uses TRBV14 and TRBJ2-3, with TRBD2 matching over 9 bases. Germline trimming cut 3 bases from V and 5 bases from J; bases unmatched to any gene: 6. The CDR3 has 15 residues. Germline V gene lookup returns CDR1 SGHDN and CDR2 FVKESK. The CDR3 region is CASSQGGLARDTQYF. For the CDR3, the DNA is TGTGCCAGCAGCCAGGGGGGACTAGCCAGAGATACGCAGTATTTT.

This chain joins TRBV11-2 and TRBJ2-5; 10 bases are shared with TRBD1. The CDR3 contains 16 residues. V lost 5 bases, J lost 1 base, and 7 bases stayed unmatched. Germline V gives CDR1 SGHAT, CDR2 FQNNGV. CDR3 DNA: TGTGCCAGCAGCCGGGGACAGGGGATTTTCCAAGAGACCCAGTACTTC. Its protein is CASSRGQGIFQETQYF.